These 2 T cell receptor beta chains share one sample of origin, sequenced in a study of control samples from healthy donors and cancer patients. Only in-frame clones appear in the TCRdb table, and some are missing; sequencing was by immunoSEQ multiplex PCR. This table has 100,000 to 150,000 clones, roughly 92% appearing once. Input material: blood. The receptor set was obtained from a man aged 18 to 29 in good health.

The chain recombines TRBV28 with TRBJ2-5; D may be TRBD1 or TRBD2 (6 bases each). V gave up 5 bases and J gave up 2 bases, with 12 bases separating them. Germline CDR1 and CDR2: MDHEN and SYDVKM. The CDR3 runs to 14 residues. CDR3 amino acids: CASSPRGRQETQYF. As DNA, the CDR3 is TGTGCCAGCAGTCCGAGGGGGAGGCAAGAGACCCAGTACTTC.

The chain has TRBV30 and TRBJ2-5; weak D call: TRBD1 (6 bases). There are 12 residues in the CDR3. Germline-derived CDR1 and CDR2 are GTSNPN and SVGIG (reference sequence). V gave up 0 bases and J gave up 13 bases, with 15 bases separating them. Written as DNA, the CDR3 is TGTGCCTGGAGTGTACAGGGCAGACGTCGGTACTTC. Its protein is CAWSVQGRRRYF.